One and the same sample provided the 11 T cell receptor beta chains below, sequenced in a study of regulatory T cells in long-lasting Graves disease. As for time point: persistent/refractory GD, antithyroid drugs over 5 years with positive TRAb. PBMC RNA served as the TCR library source. iRepertoire HTBI primers and Arm-PCR of CDR3 regions built TCR beta libraries. TCRdb reprocessed the multiplex PCR reads via MiXCR and lists one record per CDR3 protein. The table has approximately 380,000 distinct CDR3 sequences, around 21% seen once; the top ten hold about a fifth. The material sequenced was peripheral blood mononuclear cells (PBMCs), taken when the disease was refractory, from a patient treated with antithyroid drugs. These receptors originate from a female donor with Graves disease.

This clonotype was observed once. A read error may explain this, as a much larger clone is one base away. V gene TRBV28 combines with J gene TRBJ2-4; either TRBD1 or TRBD2 may supply D (5 bases each). Germline V CDR1 and CDR2: MDHEN, SYDVKM. The CDR3 has 15 amino acids. The V end lost 5 bases, the J end lost 6 bases, and 17 bases lay between the germline ends. The CDR3: CASSLESGTLNIQYF. Here the CDR3 DNA reads TGTGCCAGCAGTCTGGAGAGTGGGACCTTAAACATTCAGTACTTC.

This clonotype has ten or more counts. V usage is TRBV27 and J usage is TRBJ1-6, with D uncertain. The CDR3 is 14 amino acids. Germline CDR1 MNHEY, CDR2 SMNVEV (reference sequence). The ends were cut back, 6 bases at V and 10 bases at J, with 16 bases in the middle. This CDR3 reads CASSRRMTESPLHF. In nucleotides, the CDR3 is TGTGCCAGCAGCAGGAGGATGACCGAGTCACCCCTCCACTTT.

This clonotype was detected ten times or more. This rearrangement joins TRBV12-3 or TRBV12-4 to TRBJ2-3; D is tentatively TRBD1 or TRBD2 (5 bases each). Trimming shortened V by 7 bases and J by 2 bases, and 13 bases separated the two germline ends. This CDR3 is 14 amino acids long. The CDR3 here is CASTPGRYTDTQYF. In DNA form, the CDR3 reads TGTGCCAGCACTCCGGGGCGGTACACAGATACGCAGTATTTT.

The rearrangement joins TRBV29-1 to TRBJ1-2; 9 nucleotides align to TRBD1. After removal of 4 bases from V and 2 bases from J, the junction contained 8 bases not matched to a gene. Germline V lookup: CDR1 SQVTM, CDR2 ANQGSEA. This CDR3 region has 15 residues. Here the CDR3 reads CSVVGGQGRNYGYTF. The DNA for the CDR3 is TGCAGCGTTGTGGGTGGACAGGGGAGGAACTATGGCTACACCTTC. Full variable domain (outside the CDR3, taken from reference TRBV29-1 and TRBJ1-2): SAVISQKPSRDICQRGTSLTIQCQVDSQVTMMFWYRQQPGQSLTLIATANQGSEATYESGFVIDKFPISRPNLTFSTLTVSNMSPEDSSIYLCSVVGGQGRNYGYTFGSGTRLTVV.

Only a few counts were recorded for this clonotype. The chain recombines TRBV27 with TRBJ2-7, with D perhaps matching TRBD2 (6 bases). CDR3 length: 14 residues. V was pared by 4 bases and J by 4 bases, with 14 bases between. Germline V lookup: CDR1 MNHEY, CDR2 SMNVEV (reference sequence). CDR3 loop: CASSSWGDGYEQYF. In nucleotides, the CDR3 is TGTGCCAGCAGTTCATGGGGGGACGGATACGAGCAGTACTTC.

This clonotype appeared many times. CDR3 sequence (DNA): TGTGCCACCGCTATAGGGGGCGGTCAGCCCCAGCATTTT. Its translation: CATAIGGGQPQHF. The rearrangement links TRBV15 to TRBJ1-5; TRBD1 matches 7 bases. Germline V gene lookup returns CDR1 LNHNV and CDR2 YYDKDF (reference sequence). V was clipped by 8 bases and J by 6 bases; unmatched bases: 7. The CDR3 has 13 amino acids.

This clonotype is labeled medium-sized (0.01 to 0.1%). The genes are TRBV2 and TRBJ2-5; weak D call: TRBD2 (5 bases). CDR1 and CDR2 from the germline V gene are SNHLY and FYNNEI. The germline V and J ends were trimmed by 4 bases and 5 bases, with 17 bases remaining between them. There are 15 residues in the CDR3. CDR3 region: CASSGFGLAQETQYF. The DNA for the CDR3 is TGTGCCAGCAGTGGATTTGGGCTAGCCCAGGAGACCCAGTACTTC.

This clonotype was seen only once. As the CDR3 is not closed by the conserved phenylalanine or tryptophan, this likely results from a read error. This chain uses TRBV18 with TRBJ2-5; D gene uncertain. The CDR3 loop spans 14 amino acids. CDR1 is KGHSH, CDR2 LQKENI, per germline. Trimming pared 1 base from V and 5 bases from J, leaving 11 bases between. The CDR3 here is CASSPQQFMETQYL. The CDR3, as DNA: TGTGCCAGCTCACCACAACAGTTCATGGAGACCCAGTACCTC.

V usage is TRBV12-3 or TRBV12-4 and J usage is TRBJ2-6; 11 nucleotides match TRBD2. The V and J ends lost 2 bases and 0 bases, in that order; junction bases with no gene match: 6. The CDR3 covers 19 residues. The CDR3 DNA is TGTGCCAGCAGTTTACAACTAGCGGGAGTGATCTCTGGGGCCAACGTCCTGACTTTC. Its protein product is CASSLQLAGVISGANVLTF.

The rearrangement joins TRBV3-1 to TRBJ2-6; D is unclear. This CDR3 contains 15 residues. V lost 0 bases and J lost 0, with 3 bases in between. Germline V gene data show CDR1 as LGHDT and CDR2 as YNNKEL (reference sequence). This CDR3 is CASSQEPSGANVLTF. The CDR3 DNA sequence: TGTGCCAGCAGCCAAGAGCCCTCTGGGGCCAACGTCCTGACTTTC.

There are many counts of this clonotype. The chain couples TRBV24-1 to TRBJ1-2; maybe TRBD1 (6 bases). Per germline, CDR1 KGHDR and CDR2 SFDVKD. The CDR3 consists of 15 residues. The germline V and J ends were trimmed by 4 bases and 1 base, with 12 bases remaining between them. The CDR3 DNA follows: TGTGCCACCAGTGACTCTGGACAGATTAACTATGGCTACACCTTC. This gives the protein CATSDSGQINYGYTF.